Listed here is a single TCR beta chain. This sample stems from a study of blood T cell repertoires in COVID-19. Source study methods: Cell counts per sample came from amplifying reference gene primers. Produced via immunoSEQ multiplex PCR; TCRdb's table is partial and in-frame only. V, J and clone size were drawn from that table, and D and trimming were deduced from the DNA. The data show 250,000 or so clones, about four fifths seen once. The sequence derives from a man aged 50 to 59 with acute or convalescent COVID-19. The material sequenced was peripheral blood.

CDR3 nucleotide sequence: TGTGCCAGCAGCGGGACAGTAGGTAACTATGGCTACACCTTC. Its protein is CASSGTVGNYGYTF. J is TRBJ1-2 and V is TRBV9; perhaps TRBD1 as D (6 bases). Between the trimmed V and J ends, which lost 3 bases and 1 base, there was a span of 10 bases. This CDR3 has 14 residues. The germline V gene encodes CDR1 SGDLS and CDR2 YYNGEE.